This T cell receptor (beta chain) was sequenced during a study of response to subunit inactivated influenza vaccine. In germline, CDR1 is DFQATT, CDR2 SNEGSKA (reference sequence). The CDR3 is 16 residues long. Points from the study as a whole: Authors suggested seasonal influenza vaccinations each recruit few new T cells.

To note about this clonotype: Its antigen is unknown. A single base separates this from a much larger clone, so it may be a read error.

MiXCR was run by TCRdb on the RT-PCR reads, yielding one entry per CDR3 protein. There are 450,000 to 600,000 distinct CDR3 sequences in the sample; roughly 8.2% occur only once, and 10% to 15% lies in the top ten. The chain is built from TRBV20-1 and TRBJ1-3; possible D gene TRBD1, 5 bases. This sequence originates from a man between 50 and 75 years old who received an inactivated influenza vaccine. The source was PBMCs from blood, collected approximately 25 months after vaccination. The CDR3 protein is CCARVPGLRSGNTIYF. The CDR3 DNA sequence: TGCTGTGCTAGAGTTCCGGGACTGCGCTCTGGAAACACCATATATTTT.